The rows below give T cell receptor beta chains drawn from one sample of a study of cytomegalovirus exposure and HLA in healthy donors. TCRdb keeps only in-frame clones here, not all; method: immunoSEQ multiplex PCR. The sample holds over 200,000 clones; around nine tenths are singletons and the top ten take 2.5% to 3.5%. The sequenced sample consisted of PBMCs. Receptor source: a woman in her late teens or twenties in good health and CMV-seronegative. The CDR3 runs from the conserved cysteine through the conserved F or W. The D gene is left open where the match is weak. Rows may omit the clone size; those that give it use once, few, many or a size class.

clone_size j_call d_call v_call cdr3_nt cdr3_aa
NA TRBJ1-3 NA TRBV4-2 TGTGCCAGCAGCCAAGATCTTAGGTCCAGGAGGGCATCTGGAAACACCATATATTTT CASSQDLRSRRASGNTIYF
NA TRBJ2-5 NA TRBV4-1 TGCGCCAGCAGCCCTGCTATAAACAGTGTCCAAGAGACCCAGTACTTC CASSPAINSVQETQYF
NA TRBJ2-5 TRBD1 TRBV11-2 TGTGCCAGCAGCACCCGACCGACAGGGGATGGTACCCAGTACTTC CASSTRPTGDGTQYF
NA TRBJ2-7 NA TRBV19 TGTGCCAGTAGTATAGCCCCTAGCGTCTACGAGCAGTACTTC CASSIAPSVYEQYF
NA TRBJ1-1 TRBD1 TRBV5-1 TGCGCCAGCAGCGGTCGGGACAGGTCGTCAGCTTTCTTT CASSGRDRSSAFF
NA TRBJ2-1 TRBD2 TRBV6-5 TGTGCCAGCAGTGGTCTAGCGGGGTACAATGAGCAGTTCTTC CASSGLAGYNEQFF
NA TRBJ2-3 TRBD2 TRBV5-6 TGTGCCAGCAGCTTAATGGCTAGCGGGACCAGCACAGATACGCAGTATTTT CASSLMASGTSTDTQYF
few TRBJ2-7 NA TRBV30 TGTGCCTGGAGTGTACGGGGTAGCGGCCCCTACGAGCAGTACTTC CAWSVRGSGPYEQYF
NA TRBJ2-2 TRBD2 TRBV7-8 TGTGCCAGCAGCCTCCGACTAGCGTCGGCCACCGGGGAGCTGTTTTTT CASSLRLASATGELFF
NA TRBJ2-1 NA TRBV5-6 TGTGCCAGCAGCTCCAATCTGGCGGGATGGAATGAGCAGTTCTTC CASSSNLAGWNEQFF
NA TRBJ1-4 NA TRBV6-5 TGTGCCAGCAGAGGAAGGGGAGGTGAAAAACTGTTTTTT CASRGRGGEKLFF
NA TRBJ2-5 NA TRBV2 TGTGCCAGCAGTGAAGGGCTAGCTGGCGAGACCCAGTACTTC CASSEGLAGETQYF
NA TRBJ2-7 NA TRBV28 TGTGCCAGCAGTTCCCTAGCGAAGATAACCTACGAGCAGTACTTC CASSSLAKITYEQYF
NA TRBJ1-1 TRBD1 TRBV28 TGTGCCAGCAGATCGGGACAGCCGAACACTGAAGCTTTCTTT CASRSGQPNTEAFF
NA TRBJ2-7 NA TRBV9 TGTGCCAGCAGCGTAGACGAAAAGGGGTACGAGCAGTACTTC CASSVDEKGYEQYF
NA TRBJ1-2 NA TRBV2 TGTGCCAGCAGTGAAGGGTCAGGGGCCGGGTATGGCTACACCTTC CASSEGSGAGYGYTF
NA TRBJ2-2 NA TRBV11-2 TGTGCCAGCAGCTTATTATTCTTAGGAGCCGGGGAGCTGTTTTTT CASSLLFLGAGELFF
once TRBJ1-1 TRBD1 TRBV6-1 TGTGCCAGCAGTGAAGGACAGGGGTTGCCTGAAGCTTTCTTT CASSEGQGLPEAFF
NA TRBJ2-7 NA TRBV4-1 TGCGCCAGCAGCCAAGATGGCCTCGGGGGATACGAGCAGTACTTC CASSQDGLGGYEQYF
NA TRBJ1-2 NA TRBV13 TGTGCCAGCAGCTCAGGACAGATCTATGGCTACACCTTC CASSSGQIYGYTF
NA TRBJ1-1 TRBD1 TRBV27 TGTGCCAGCAGTTCCCCTCCCTGGACAGGGAAATTGAACACTGAAGCTTTCTTT CASSSPPWTGKLNTEAFF
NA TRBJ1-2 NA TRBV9 TGTGCCAGCAGCGTTTCCCAGGGGAACTATGGCTACACCTTC CASSVSQGNYGYTF
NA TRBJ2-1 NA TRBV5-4 TGTGCCAGCAGCTTTAAGGAGGGCCTGACCTACAATGAGCAGTTCTTC CASSFKEGLTYNEQFF
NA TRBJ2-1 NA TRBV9 TGTGCCAGCAGCGTAGGTGTATCGGTGATAGTAAAGAGCGGTGAGCAGTTCTTC CASSVGVSVIVKSGEQFF
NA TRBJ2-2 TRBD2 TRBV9 TGTGCCAGCAGCGTAGGGATCTTGGGGGGGACCAACACCGGGGAGCTGTTTTTT CASSVGILGGTNTGELFF
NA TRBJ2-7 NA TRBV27 TGTGCCAGCAGTTTGCGTGCCGGGGTCATGGCCTACGAGCAGTACTTC CASSLRAGVMAYEQYF
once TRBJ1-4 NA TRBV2 TGTGCCAGCACTCTCGGGGAAGCAACTAATGAAAAACTGTTTTTT CASTLGEATNEKLFF
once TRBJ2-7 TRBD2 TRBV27 TGTGCCAGCAGTTTACGCGGGAGCCGCCACGAGCAGTACTTC CASSLRGSRHEQYF
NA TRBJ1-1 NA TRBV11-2 TGTGCCAGCAGCTCCCCATCTACAGGCTCCCAAAACACTGAAGCTTTCTTT CASSSPSTGSQNTEAFF
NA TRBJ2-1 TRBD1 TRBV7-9 TGTGCCAGCACAGGGGACAGGTCCGTATTCAATGAGCAGTTCTTC CASTGDRSVFNEQFF
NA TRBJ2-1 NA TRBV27 TGTGCCAGCAGGACAGGTCTACAACCCTACAATGAGCAGTTCTTC CASRTGLQPYNEQFF
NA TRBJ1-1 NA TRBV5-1 TGCGCCAGCAGCTTGGACAGGGAGGGGACTGAAGCTTTCTTT CASSLDREGTEAFF
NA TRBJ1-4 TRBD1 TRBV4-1 TGCGCCAGCAGCCGCCGAGACAGGGGGCGGGAAAAACTGTTTTTT CASSRRDRGREKLFF
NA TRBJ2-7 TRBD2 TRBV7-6 TGTGCCAGCAGCTCTGGGGGGGATACCTACGAGCAGTACTTC CASSSGGDTYEQYF